The 30 T cell receptor beta chains in this list originate from one sample, sequenced in a study of blood T cell repertoires in COVID-19. Assay used: immunoSEQ multiplex PCR; TCRdb lists only in-frame clones, some missing. The repertoire holds about 370,000 clones, 80% to 90% seen once, with about 2.9% in the top ten. Material: peripheral blood. The source of these receptors is a woman between 25 and 40 years old with COVID-19, enrolled during active disease.

V usage is TRBV4-2 and J usage is TRBJ2-3, with D unresolved. The V end lost 1 base, the J end lost 1 base, and 12 bases lay between the germline ends. This CDR3 spans 16 amino acids. Per germline, CDR1 LGHNA and CDR2 YNFKEQ. CDR3 bases: TGTGCCAGCAGCCAAGTAGGCTGGCAGGGCACAGATACGCAGTATTTT. Its protein is CASSQVGWQGTDTQYF.

This chain joins TRBV9 and TRBJ1-2; 8 positions match TRBD1. Unmatched junction bases numbered 5, after V lost 4 bases and J lost 3 bases. Germline lookup yields CDR1 SGDLS and CDR2 YYNGEE. This CDR3 is built from 14 residues. The CDR3 protein is CASSPGQVDYGYTF. The CDR3 DNA reads TGTGCCAGCAGCCCGGGACAGGTCGACTATGGCTACACCTTC. The entire variable domain, with the rest obtained from reference TRBV9 and TRBJ1-2, is as follows: DSGVTQTPKHLITATGQRVTLRCSPRSGDLSVYWYQQSLDQGLQFLIQYYNGEERAKGNILERFSAQQFPDLHSELNLSSLELGDSALYFCASSPGQVDYGYTFGSGTRLTVV.

A single count supports this clone. The gene calls are TRBV5-1 and TRBJ2-7; 10 nucleotides line up with TRBD2. The V gene end was trimmed by 4 bases and the J gene end by 3 bases; junction bases not matched to a gene: 7. The V gene's germline CDR1 is SGHRS and CDR2 YFSETQ. CDR3 length: 15 amino acids. The CDR3 spells CASSPAGGMIYEQYF. Written as DNA, the CDR3 is TGCGCCAGCAGCCCAGCGGGGGGGATGATCTACGAGCAGTACTTC.

J is TRBJ2-1 and V is TRBV5-6, with 8 bases matching TRBD1. V lost 0 bases to trimming and J lost 1 base; unmatched junction nucleotides: 0. The V gene's germline CDR1 is SGHDT and CDR2 YYEEEE. The CDR3 has 15 amino acids. CDR3 sequence (DNA): TGTGCCAGCAGCTTGGGACAGGGGTCCTACAATGAGCAGTTCTTC. Amino acids: CASSLGQGSYNEQFF. Combining the CDR3 with reference TRBV5-6 and TRBJ2-1 gives the whole variable domain DAGVTQSPTHLIKTRGQQVTLRCSPKSGHDTVSWYQQALGQGPQFIFQYYEEEERQRGNFPDRFSGHQFPNYSSELNVNALLLGDSALYLCASSLGQGSYNEQFFGPGTRLTVL.

The chain uses TRBV10-3 and TRBJ2-7; TRBD1 agrees at 8 bases. The CDR3 has 12 amino acids. The junction had 5 bases not matched to a gene; V was cut back by 4 bases and J by 9 bases. Per germline, CDR1 ENHRY and CDR2 SYGVKD. CDR3 sequence reads: CAISGGTGTQYV. The CDR3 region has the DNA TGTGCCATCAGTGGCGGGACAGGCACGCAGTACGTC.

A note on this clone: Other DNA sequences in this specimen translate into the identical CDR3. The genes are TRBV5-1 and TRBJ2-2; D possibly corresponds to TRBD2 (6 bases). V was shortened by 2 bases and J by 3 bases, with 8 bases between the two germline ends. Germline V gene lookup returns CDR1 SGHRS and CDR2 YFSETQ. The CDR3 has 14 residues. The CDR3 region is CASSFTGDTGELFF. The DNA of the CDR3 is TGCGCCAGCAGCTTCACGGGGGACACCGGGGAGCTGTTTTTT.

V gene TRBV4-2 combines with J gene TRBJ1-1; 10 bases align to TRBD1. Germline CDR1 reads LGHNA; CDR2 reads YNFKEQ. Trimming at V came to 4 bases and at J to 4 bases, leaving 6 bases not matched to a gene. This CDR3 has 15 amino acids. The CDR3 here is CASSLPRTGGTEAFF. The CDR3 DNA is TGTGCCAGCAGCCTCCCCCGGACAGGGGGCACTGAAGCTTTCTTT.

The chain joins TRBV7-9 to TRBJ1-4, with 9 bases that match TRBD1. V gave up 5 bases and J gave up 5 bases; unmatched junction bases: 6. CDR1 and CDR2 from the germline V gene are SEHNR and FQNEAQ (reference sequence). The CDR3 contains 15 residues. The CDR3 DNA sequence: TGTGCCAGCAGCCGAGGACAGGGGAGGAATGAAAAACTGTTTTTT. Translated: CASSRGQGRNEKLFF.

The rearrangement links TRBV6-5 to TRBJ1-4; D might be TRBD1 (6 bases). Germline V lookup: CDR1 MNHEY, CDR2 SVGAGI. This CDR3 has 15 residues. Trimming cost V 6 bases and J 7 bases, with 18 bases left between them. CDR3: CASRSPTGWSEKLFF. The CDR3 bases are TGTGCCAGCAGGTCCCCCACAGGGTGGAGTGAAAAACTGTTTTTT.

The genes are TRBV9 and TRBJ1-2, with D uncertain. The CDR3 is 13 amino acids. CDR1 and CDR2 from the germline V gene are SGDLS and YYNGEE. Trimming stripped 0 bases from V and 3 bases from J, with 6 bases between. CDR3 nucleotide sequence: TGTGCCAGCAGCGTAGCCCCGGACTATGGCTACACCTTC. Its translation is CASSVAPDYGYTF.

V usage is TRBV2 and J usage is TRBJ2-2; no reliable D call. The CDR3 sequence is 14 residues long. CDR1 SNHLY and CDR2 FYNNEI come from the germline V gene. V dropped 7 bases and J dropped 1 base, with 10 bases sitting between them. CDR3 coding DNA: TGTGCCAGCAACCGAGACTTGAACACCGGGGAGCTGTTTTTT. Encoded protein: CASNRDLNTGELFF.

The chain combines TRBV29-1 with TRBJ2-3; 9 positions agree with TRBD2. This CDR3 spans 13 amino acids. Per the germline V gene, CDR1 is SQVTM and CDR2 is ANQGSEA. V dropped 7 bases and J dropped 4; count of bases not matched to a gene: 6. The CDR3 nucleotides are TGCAGCGGTCTAGCGGGGTACGCAGATACGCAGTATTTT. Amino acid sequence: CSGLAGYADTQYF.

CDR3 coding DNA: TGTGCCAGTAGTATAGTAGCGGGGGCGCTCAACTATGGCTACACCTTC. Its protein is CASSIVAGALNYGYTF. This chain joins TRBV19 and TRBJ1-2; possible D gene TRBD1, 6 bases. The CDR3 sequence is 16 residues long. Germline values: CDR1 LNHDA, CDR2 SQIVND (reference sequence). V was clipped by 1 base and J by 2 bases, with 14 bases between them.

This clone was observed a few times. The chain uses TRBV21-1 and TRBJ1-5; the table's D call of TRBD1 was not tested on the DNA. TRBV21-1 constitutes a pseudogene. CDR3 size: 14 residues. The CDR3 protein is CASSRWTENQPQHF. Written as DNA, the CDR3 is TGTGCCAGCAGCAGATGGACAGAGAATCAGCCCCAGCATTTT.

There are a few counts of this clone. The chain links TRBV18 to TRBJ2-7, with 11 nucleotides matching TRBD2. The junction had 2 bases not matched to a gene; V was cut back by 4 bases and J by 3 bases. The CDR3 consists of 14 residues. CDR1 and CDR2 (germline): KGHSH, LQKENI. CDR3 sequence reads: CASSLAGGNYEQYF. The DNA of the CDR3 is TGTGCCAGCTCACTAGCGGGGGGGAACTACGAGCAGTACTTC.

The chain combines TRBV7-2 with TRBJ2-5; TRBD1 might be the D (5 bases). In germline, CDR1 is SGHTA, CDR2 FQGNSA. The CDR3 loop spans 13 amino acids. Trimming took off 4 bases at V and 5 bases at J, with 11 bases between the two ends. The CDR3, as DNA: TGTGCCAGCAGCTCCCAGGGTGGGGAGACCCAGTACTTC. Its protein product is CASSSQGGETQYF.

This sequence joins TRBV5-1 and TRBJ2-7; possible D gene TRBD2, 6 bases. The CDR3 is made up of 17 amino acids. V lost 7 bases and J 2 bases, leaving 25 bases between the germline ends. Looked up from germline, CDR1 is SGHRS and CDR2 is YFSETQ. The CDR3 DNA follows: TGCGCCAGCCTCTCTTACAAAATGCTAGCGCGGACCTACGAGCAGTACGTC. Translation: CASLSYKMLARTYEQYV.

The rearrangement joins TRBV28 to TRBJ1-1; 8 nucleotides align to TRBD1. With 5 bases clipped from V and 0 bases from J, the junction kept 5 bases outside the gene matches. Germline V gene lookup returns CDR1 MDHEN and CDR2 SYDVKM. This CDR3 is 15 amino acids long. The CDR3 here is CASSLGQGLNTEAFF. CDR3 bases: TGTGCCAGCAGTCTTGGACAGGGACTGAACACTGAAGCTTTCTTT.

V gene TRBV3-1 (or the pseudogene TRBV3-2) combines with J gene TRBJ2-5; a possible D gene is TRBD2 (5 bases). Trimming took off 5 bases at V and 13 bases at J, with 17 bases between the two ends. Germline V gene data show CDR1 as LGHDT and CDR2 as YNNKEL (reference sequence). The CDR3 totals 12 residues. CDR3 nucleotides: TGTGCCAGCAGCTCGAGAGGGTCCGCGGCGTACTTC. This sequence encodes CASSSRGSAAYF.

The chain carries TRBV13 and TRBJ2-1, with TRBD2 matching 9 bases. Trimming removed 8 bases from V and 4 bases from J; junction bases left unmatched: 6. The germline CDR1 and CDR2 sequences are PRHDT and FYEKMQ (reference sequence). The length of the CDR3 is 14 residues. The CDR3 here is CASFRGGEYNEQFF. Written as DNA, the CDR3 is TGTGCCAGCTTTCGCGGGGGGGAGTACAATGAGCAGTTCTTC.

The chain links TRBV7-8 to TRBJ1-2; 11 bases fit TRBD1. This CDR3 spans 15 amino acids. J gave up 8 bases and V 1 base, and 6 bases lay outside the gene matches. Per the germline V gene, CDR1 is SGHVS and CDR2 is FQNEAQ. In nucleotides, the CDR3 is TGTGCCAGCAGCTTAGAGGGAGGACAGGGGGCAGGCTACACCTTC. Its protein is CASSLEGGQGAGYTF.

V usage is TRBV3-1 (or the pseudogene TRBV3-2) and J usage is TRBJ2-1; 9 nucleotides line up with TRBD2. J lost 4 bases, V lost 2 bases, and 9 bases had no gene match. Germline CDR1 LGHDT, CDR2 YNNKEL (reference sequence). This CDR3 has 17 amino acids. The CDR3 nucleotides are TGTGCCAGCAGCCAACCTTGGGGGCTAGCGGGATACAATGAGCAGTTCTTC. This gives the protein CASSQPWGLAGYNEQFF.

The rearrangement uses TRBV9 and TRBJ1-1, with 7 bases matching TRBD1. The junction had 8 bases not matched to a gene; V was cut back by 0 bases and J by 9 bases. Germline V gives CDR1 SGDLS, CDR2 YYNGEE. The CDR3 contains 14 residues. CDR3 residues: CASSVDAGGPQAFF. The CDR3 DNA reads TGTGCCAGCAGCGTAGATGCAGGGGGTCCTCAAGCTTTCTTT.

The rearrangement uses TRBV3-1 (or the pseudogene TRBV3-2) and TRBJ1-1, with D possibly being TRBD1 (6 bases). Between the trimmed V and J ends, which lost 2 bases and 7 bases, there was a span of 11 bases. Per germline, CDR1 LGHDT and CDR2 YNNKEL (reference sequence). The CDR3 consists of 13 residues. CDR3 coding DNA: TGTGCCAGCAGCCAACCACAGGGCCTTGAAGCTTTCTTT. Translating gives CASSQPQGLEAFF.

This sequence joins TRBV6-2 or TRBV6-3 and TRBJ1-4; 7 nucleotides match TRBD1. CDR1 and CDR2 from the germline V gene are MNHEY and SVGEGT. CDR3 length: 14 amino acids. The junction had 5 bases not matched to a gene; V was cut back by 2 bases and J by 8 bases. In DNA, the CDR3 is TGTGCCAGCAGTTACAGGGGGCAAGGCGAAAAACTGTTTTTT. Its translation: CASSYRGQGEKLFF.

V is TRBV6-2 or TRBV6-3 and J is TRBJ2-2, with 8 bases matching TRBD1. The germline CDR1 and CDR2 sequences are MNHEY and SVGEGT. The CDR3 covers 16 residues. V was clipped by 0 bases and J by 6 bases; unmatched bases: 6. The CDR3 spells CASSYSGQGVPGELFF. CDR3 DNA: TGTGCCAGCAGTTACTCAGGACAGGGTGTTCCCGGGGAGCTGTTTTTT.

This rearrangement joins TRBV27 to TRBJ1-5; no reliable D call. The ends were cut back, 3 bases at V and 4 bases at J, with 4 bases in the middle. The germline V gene has CDR1 MNHEY and CDR2 SMNVEV (reference sequence). The CDR3 covers 12 residues. The CDR3 region has the DNA TGTGCCAGCAGTTTCCAAAATCAGCCCCAGCATTTT. This translates into CASSFQNQPQHF.

The chain uses TRBV11-2 and TRBJ1-3; D might be TRBD1 (6 bases). The length of the CDR3 is 16 residues. The V end was cut by 2 bases, the J end by 4 bases, with 15 bases between. Per the germline V gene, CDR1 is SGHAT and CDR2 is FQNNGV. CDR3 DNA sequence: TGTGCCAGCAGCTTATCTCCCGGGACATCAGGAAACACCATATATTTT. Translation: CASSLSPGTSGNTIYF.

This chain connects TRBV24-1 to TRBJ2-1; a weak D match, TRBD1 (5 bases). Germline-derived CDR1 and CDR2 are KGHDR and SFDVKD. With 8 bases removed from V and 0 bases from J, the gap between germline ends came to 13 bases. The CDR3 is 15 residues long. The CDR3 region has the DNA TGTGCCACCACTAAAGGGGCAGTCTCCTACAATGAGCAGTTCTTC. This sequence encodes CATTKGAVSYNEQFF.

The CDR3 coding sequence is TGTGCCAGCAGCGTGACCAGGGTATCCGGGGAGCTGTTTTTT. Translation gives CASSVTRVSGELFF. The genes are TRBV7-9 and TRBJ2-2, with D maybe TRBD1 (5 bases). Germline loops: CDR1 SEHNR, CDR2 FQNEAQ (reference sequence). V lost 5 bases to trimming and J lost 6 bases, with 13 bases between them. CDR3 size: 14 residues.